This TCR beta chain was sequenced for a study of CD8+ T cells in alopecia areata. The length of the CDR3 is 14 residues. CDR1 and CDR2 from the germline V gene are SEHNR and FQNEAQ (reference sequence). Trimming pared 0 bases from V and 0 bases from J, leaving 5 bases between. There are a few counts of this clone. The antigen is not known. Treatment in this sample: oral pan-JAK inhibitor, 5-10 mg twice daily. Lesional scalp tissue (obtained by punch biopsy) and peripheral blood were collected from alopecia areata patients. Study-wide results and caveats: Both scalp clonality and the expanded CD8+ clones among the top 100 showed a significant decrease with tofacitinib.

cDNA prepared by RNA extraction and subsequent reverse transcription served as the template for sequencing. TCRdb's table, derived via immunoSEQ multiplex PCR, lists solely in-frame clones and lacks some. The sample lists under 150,000 clones, about 50% occurring once. The chain recombines TRBV7-9 with TRBJ1-1; D not certain. The sample here was CD4+ T cells sorted from blood, taken at week 4, from a patient treated with tofacitinib. This receptor was identified in a human donor with alopecia areata. The CDR3 loop is CASSLAGMNTEAFF. CDR3 DNA sequence: TGTGCCAGCAGCTTAGCAGGGATGAACACTGAAGCTTTCTTT.